The T cell receptor beta chain described here comes from a study of a mutant IDH1 vaccine in newly diagnosed glioma. In germline, CDR1 is MDHEN, CDR2 SYDVKM. V shed 4 bases and J shed 8 bases, with 8 bases lying between them. The CDR3 has 11 amino acids. Broader study findings: Immune responses induced by the vaccine were seen in less than 95% of patients, spanning multiple MHC alleles.

On this clone: Its antigen is as yet unknown.

Time point given: week 35, safety follow-up. Every single dose of the vaccine, 300 ug of mutant IDH1 20-mer peptide, came with topical imiquimod. Eight vaccine injections were given to patients in weeks 1, 3, 5, 7, 11, 15, 19 and 23. Measured with immunoSEQ multiplex PCR; TCRdb has only the in-frame clones, and not every one. The data hold about 41,000 clones, with 85% to 90% observed a single time. Sequences were derived from PBMCs, sampled from a glioma patient whose treatment included an IDH1 peptide vaccine. This sequence was found in a man aged 40-49 years with glioma. V usage is TRBV28 and J usage is TRBJ1-2; D is uncertain. CDR3 DNA: TGTGCCAGCAGTTCGCTCTTCGGCTACACCTTC. It codes for CASSSLFGYTF.